These T cell receptor beta chains were read from a single sample in a study of blood T cell repertoires in COVID-19. Measured with immunoSEQ multiplex PCR; TCRdb has only the in-frame clones, and not every one. The sample contains just over 650,000 clones, approximately 90% of which appear only once. Sequenced sample: peripheral blood. The receptors come from a woman aged 18-29 years with acute or convalescent COVID-19. CDR3s include the opening cysteine and the closing phenylalanine or tryptophan. The D gene is left open where the match is weak.

>TRBD2|TRBV6-5
CASSKRTSPLETQYF
>-|TRBV15
CATSRDRGNYGYTF
>TRBD1|TRBV6-5
CASSFKLRQGSGYTF
>TRBD2|TRBV2
CASSEAELAGGRDTQYF
>-|TRBV3-1/TRBV3-2
CASSHLSPTGVETQYF
>-|TRBV27
CASSLGSNYGYTF
>-|TRBV19
CASSIFLAPGSYGYTF
>-|TRBV6-4
CASSDSIAIQNTEAFF
>TRBD1|TRBV7-9
CASSLGQGAHATNEKLFF
>TRBD1|TRBV4-1
CASSPRQGSNTEAFF
>TRBD1|TRBV10-2
CASSPGQGMHQPQHF
>-|TRBV24-1
CATSDGSGLYTQYF
>-|TRBV27
CASSLSPGVENTEAFF
>TRBD1|TRBV27
CASSFRGGEGGTEAFF
>-|TRBV6-5
CASSLSATGTEAFF
>-|TRBV4-3
CASSQVRYWRGGGEAFF
>-|TRBV19
CASSSRGQSALSNQPQHF
>TRBD1|TRBV10-3
CAIALGTGEYSGNTIYF
>-|TRBV4-1
CASSQVQGGLGGYTF
>TRBD1|TRBV30
CAWNRDRRLEQYF
>-|TRBV6-5
CASRSREAYGYTF
>TRBD1|TRBV2
CASRRDRGYNEQFF
>TRBD1|TRBV7-9
CASSPGQGGGDTQYF
>-|TRBV4-1
CASSHSLLRGVEAETQYF
>TRBD1|TRBV6-6
CASSAADRGRVGELFF
>-|TRBV6-2/TRBV6-3
CASSYEDSYQPQHF
>-|TRBV5-1
CASSVTGSEGYGYTF
>-|TRBV11-2
CASSLVYRYTDTQYF
>-|TRBV7-2
CASSLVSGYGYTF
>TRBD2|TRBV9
CASSLAGYYNEQFF
>-|TRBV19
CASSPGRGTFYEQYF